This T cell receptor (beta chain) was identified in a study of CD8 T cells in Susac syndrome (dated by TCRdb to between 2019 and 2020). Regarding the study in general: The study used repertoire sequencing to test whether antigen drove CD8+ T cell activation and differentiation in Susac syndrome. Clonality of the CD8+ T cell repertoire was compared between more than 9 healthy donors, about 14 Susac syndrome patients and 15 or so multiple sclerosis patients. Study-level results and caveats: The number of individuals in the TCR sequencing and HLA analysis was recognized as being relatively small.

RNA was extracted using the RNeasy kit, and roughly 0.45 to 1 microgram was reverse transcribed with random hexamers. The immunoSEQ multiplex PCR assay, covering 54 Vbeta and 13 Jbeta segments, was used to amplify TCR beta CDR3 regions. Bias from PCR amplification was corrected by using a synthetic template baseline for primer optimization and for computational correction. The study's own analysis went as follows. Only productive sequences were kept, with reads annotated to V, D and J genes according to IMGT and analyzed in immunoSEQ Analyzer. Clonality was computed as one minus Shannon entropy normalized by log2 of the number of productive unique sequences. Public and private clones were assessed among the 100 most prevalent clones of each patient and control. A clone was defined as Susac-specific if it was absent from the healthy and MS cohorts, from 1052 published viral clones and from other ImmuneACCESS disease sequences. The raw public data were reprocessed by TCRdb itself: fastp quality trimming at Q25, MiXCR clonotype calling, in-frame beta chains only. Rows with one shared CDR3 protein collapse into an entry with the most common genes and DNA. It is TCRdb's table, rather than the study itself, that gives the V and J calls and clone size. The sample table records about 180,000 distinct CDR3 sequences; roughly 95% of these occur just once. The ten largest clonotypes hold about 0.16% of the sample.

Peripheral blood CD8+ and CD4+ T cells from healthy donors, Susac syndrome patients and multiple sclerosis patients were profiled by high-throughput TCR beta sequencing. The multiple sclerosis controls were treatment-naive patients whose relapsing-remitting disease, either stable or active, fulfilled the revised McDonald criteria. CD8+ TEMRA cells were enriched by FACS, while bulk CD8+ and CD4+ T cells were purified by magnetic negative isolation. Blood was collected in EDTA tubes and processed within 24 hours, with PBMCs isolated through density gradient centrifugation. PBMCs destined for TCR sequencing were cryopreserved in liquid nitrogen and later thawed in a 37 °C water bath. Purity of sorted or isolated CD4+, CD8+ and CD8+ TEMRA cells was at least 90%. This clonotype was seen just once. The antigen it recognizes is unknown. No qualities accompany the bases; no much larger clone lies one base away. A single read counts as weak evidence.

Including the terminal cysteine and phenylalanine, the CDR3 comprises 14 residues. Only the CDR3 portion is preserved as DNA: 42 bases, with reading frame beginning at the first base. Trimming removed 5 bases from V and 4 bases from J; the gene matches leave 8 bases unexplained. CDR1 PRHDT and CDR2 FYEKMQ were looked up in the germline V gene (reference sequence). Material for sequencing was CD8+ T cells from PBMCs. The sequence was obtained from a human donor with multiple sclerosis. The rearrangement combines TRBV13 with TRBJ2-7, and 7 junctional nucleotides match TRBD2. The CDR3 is CASSTGTTPYEQYF. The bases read TGTGCCAGCAGCACCGGGACTACGCCTTACGAGCAGTACTTC.